The 11 T cell receptor beta chains below all came from one sample that was sequenced in a study of OX40 agonist ivuxolimab in advanced cancers. Method: immunoSEQ multiplex PCR; TCRdb's copy keeps in-frame clones and lacks some. The table lists around 78,000 clones, around 86% of them singletons. The material sequenced was CD4+ or CD8+ T cells sorted from blood, taken in a trial of the OX40 agonist ivuxolimab. These receptors all stem from an adult with an advanced solid tumor such as melanoma, head and neck, liver or kidney cancer.

The genes are TRBV4-3 and TRBJ1-1, with a weak D call TRBD1 (6 bases). With 0 bases removed from V and 6 bases from J, the gap between germline ends came to 11 bases. This CDR3 has 14 amino acids. The germline CDR1 and CDR2 sequences are LGHNA and YSLEER. The CDR3 region has the DNA TGCGCCAGCAGCCAAGATCAGGGGATCTCTGAAGCTTTCTTT. Its translation is CASSQDQGISEAFF.

The chain joins TRBV15 to TRBJ1-4; D uncertain. CDR3 length: 14 amino acids. The V gene lost 0 bases and the J gene lost 8 bases, with 10 bases spanning the gap. Per the germline V gene, CDR1 is LNHNV and CDR2 is YYDKDF (reference sequence). In DNA, the CDR3 is TGTGCCACCAGCAGAGATAAATTGGGAGAAAAACTGTTTTTT. Residues: CATSRDKLGEKLFF.

The chain recombines TRBV15 with TRBJ2-1, with D perhaps matching TRBD2 (5 bases). Trimming left V 1 base short and J 0 bases short, with 16 bases between. The CDR3 loop spans 18 amino acids. Germline V CDR1 and CDR2: LNHNV, YYDKDF (reference sequence). The CDR3 reads CATSRALGGAGSYNEQFF. CDR3 DNA sequence: TGTGCCACCAGCAGAGCCCTAGGAGGAGCAGGCTCCTACAATGAGCAGTTCTTC. Looking up the rest from reference TRBV15 and TRBJ2-1 gives the full variable domain: DAMVIQNPRYQVTQFGKPVTLSCSQTLNHNVMYWYQQKSSQAPKLLFHYYDKDFNNEADTPDNFQSRRPNTSFCFLDIRSPGLGDTAMYLCATSRALGGAGSYNEQFFGPGTRLTVL.

The chain is built from TRBV6-5 and TRBJ1-1; the D is unclear. CDR1 and CDR2 (germline): MNHEY, SVGAGI. The CDR3 is made up of 15 amino acids. V gave up 8 bases and J gave up 0 bases, with 16 bases separating them. The CDR3 protein is CASRPGRLMNTEAFF. CDR3 in DNA: TGTGCCAGCCGCCCGGGGAGATTGATGAACACTGAAGCTTTCTTT.

The rearrangement joins TRBV9 to TRBJ1-1; D perhaps matches TRBD1 (5 bases). Germline V gene data show CDR1 as SGDLS and CDR2 as YYNGEE. This CDR3 is built from 14 residues. V was pared by 1 base and J by 1 base, with 8 bases between. The CDR3 here is CASSVQTENTEAFF. The CDR3 DNA reads TGTGCCAGCAGCGTACAGACAGAGAACACTGAAGCTTTCTTT.

The chain has TRBV5-1 and TRBJ2-3; the D call may be TRBD1 or TRBD2 (5 bases each). The CDR3 runs to 14 residues. V was trimmed by 4 bases and J by 1 base, leaving 10 bases between them. Germline CDR1 is SGHRS and CDR2 is YFSETQ. Written as DNA, the CDR3 is TGCGCCAGCAGCCGGGACCGTGGCACAGATACGCAGTATTTT. Encoded protein: CASSRDRGTDTQYF. Complete variable domain (other parts from reference TRBV5-1 and TRBJ2-3): KAGVTQTPRYLIKTRGQQVTLSCSPISGHRSVSWYQQTPGQGLQFLFEYFSETQRNKGNFPGRFSGRQFSNSRSEMNVSTLELGDSALYLCASSRDRGTDTQYFGPGTRLTVL.

The V gene is TRBV5-4, the J gene TRBJ2-1; D gene ambiguous. The V and J ends lost 3 bases and 10 bases respectively, with 8 bases between them. The CDR3 totals 11 residues. CDR1 SGHNT and CDR2 YYREEE come from the germline V gene (reference sequence). The CDR3, as DNA: TGTGCCAGCAGCTCCAGGCTCGAGCAGTTCTTC. Encoded protein: CASSSRLEQFF.

V usage is TRBV10-3 and J usage is TRBJ1-1; D is ambiguous. V was shortened by 2 bases and J by 1 base, with 8 bases between the two germline ends. Germline V CDR1 and CDR2: ENHRY, SYGVKD. This CDR3 comprises 14 residues. In nucleotides, the CDR3 is TGTGCCATCAGTGAGAGGGCAGCGAACACTGAAGCTTTCTTT. It yields the protein CAISERAANTEAFF.

V is TRBV10-3 and J is TRBJ2-3; TRBD2 matches 12 bases. Germline loops: CDR1 ENHRY, CDR2 SYGVKD. Trimming took 4 bases from V and 4 from J; bases not matched to a gene: 9. CDR3 size: 17 residues. The CDR3 here is CAISAYILAGGPDTQYF. In DNA form, the CDR3 reads TGTGCCATCAGTGCCTATATACTAGCGGGAGGCCCAGATACGCAGTATTTT.

The chain's CDR3 is CASSTGLASYEQYF. DNA for the CDR3: TGTGCCAGCAGCACAGGACTAGCCTCCTACGAGCAGTACTTC. The V call is TRBV7-9, the J call TRBJ2-7; 8 positions match TRBD2. The CDR3 loop spans 14 amino acids. J gave up 0 bases and V 5 bases, and 3 bases lay outside the gene matches. Germline V lookup: CDR1 SEHNR, CDR2 FQNEAQ (reference sequence).

The chain recombines TRBV4-2 with TRBJ2-3, with 7 bases identical to TRBD1. Looked up from germline, CDR1 is LGHNA and CDR2 is YNFKEQ. Trimming took 3 bases from V and 0 from J; bases not matched to a gene: 6. The CDR3 sequence is 16 residues long. The CDR3 loop is CASSHQGERSTDTQYF. CDR3 DNA: TGTGCCAGCAGCCACCAGGGGGAGCGGAGCACAGATACGCAGTATTTT.